Listed below are T cell receptor beta chains from one sample, sequenced in a study of shared clonotypes between healthy human individuals. Here immunoSEQ multiplex PCR was the method, and the copy in TCRdb shows in-frame clones only, minus some. Here the sample spans under 1,100,000 clones, more than 60% being singletons. The sequenced sample was memory CD4+ T cells sorted from blood. These receptor sequences come from a man younger than 30 in good health. Both conserved end residues are part of each CDR3. The D gene is left open where the match is weak. Clone size is given for some rows only: seen once, a few or many times, or a class if the clone is expanded.

j_call: TRBJ2-4; d_call: NA; v_call: TRBV28; clone_size: few; cdr3_nt: TGTGCCAGCAGCTGGGGGGAAAACATTCAGTACTTC; cdr3_aa: CASSWGENIQYF
j_call: TRBJ2-2; d_call: NA; v_call: TRBV19; clone_size: NA; cdr3_nt: TGTGCCAGTAGTATCGGCCGGGATTGGACAGCGAACACCGGGGAGCTGTTTTTT; cdr3_aa: CASSIGRDWTANTGELFF
j_call: TRBJ1-1; d_call: NA; v_call: TRBV27; clone_size: many; cdr3_nt: TGTGCCAGCAGGAACGCGGGACCCACTGAAGCTTTCTTT; cdr3_aa: CASRNAGPTEAFF
j_call: TRBJ2-2; d_call: TRBD1; v_call: TRBV6-4; clone_size: NA; cdr3_nt: TGTGCCAGCAAATCAGACAGGGTGAACACCGGGGAGCTGTTTTTT; cdr3_aa: CASKSDRVNTGELFF
j_call: TRBJ2-7; d_call: NA; v_call: TRBV7-9; clone_size: NA; cdr3_nt: TGTGCCAGCAGCTTACCAGCGCGCACAGAGCAGTACTTC; cdr3_aa: CASSLPARTEQYF
j_call: TRBJ2-2; d_call: NA; v_call: TRBV10-3; clone_size: NA; cdr3_nt: TGTGCCACGCAGGGGCTAAACACCGGGGAGCTGTTTTTT; cdr3_aa: CATQGLNTGELFF
j_call: TRBJ2-7; d_call: NA; v_call: TRBV18; clone_size: NA; cdr3_nt: TGTGCCAGCTCACCTATACAGGGCTACGAGCAGTACTTC; cdr3_aa: CASSPIQGYEQYF
j_call: TRBJ2-7; d_call: TRBD2; v_call: TRBV10-3; clone_size: NA; cdr3_nt: TGTGCCATCAGACCGGGGGGGGTGTCCTACGAGCAGTACTTC; cdr3_aa: CAIRPGGVSYEQYF
j_call: TRBJ2-3; d_call: TRBD1; v_call: TRBV10-1; clone_size: NA; cdr3_nt: TGCGCCAGCAGAAAAGGACAGGGCCGCACAGATACGCAGTATTTT; cdr3_aa: CASRKGQGRTDTQYF
j_call: TRBJ2-2; d_call: TRBD1; v_call: TRBV6-1; clone_size: few; cdr3_nt: TGTGCCAGCGGGGGACAGGGGAAAGGCGGGGAGCTGTTTTTT; cdr3_aa: CASGGQGKGGELFF